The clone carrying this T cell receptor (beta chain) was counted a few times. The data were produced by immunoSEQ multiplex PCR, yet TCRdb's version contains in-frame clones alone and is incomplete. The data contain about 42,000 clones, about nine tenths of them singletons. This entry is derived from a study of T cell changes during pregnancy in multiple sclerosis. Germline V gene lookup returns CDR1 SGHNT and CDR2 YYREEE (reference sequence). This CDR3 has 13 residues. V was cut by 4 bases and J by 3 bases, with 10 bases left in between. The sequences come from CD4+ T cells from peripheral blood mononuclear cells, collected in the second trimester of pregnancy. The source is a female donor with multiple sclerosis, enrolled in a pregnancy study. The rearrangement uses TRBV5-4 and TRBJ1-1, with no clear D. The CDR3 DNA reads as TGTGCCAGCAGCCGGACTCGTGACACTGAAGCTTTCTTT. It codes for CASSRTRDTEAFF.